Listed below are T cell receptor beta chains from one sample, sequenced in a study of blood T cell repertoires in COVID-19. Here immunoSEQ multiplex PCR was the method, and the copy in TCRdb shows in-frame clones only, minus some. The sample consists of around 310,000 clones, about 90% of them appearing once. Sequenced input: PBMCs or T cells enriched from blood (not recorded which). The receptors here all came from a man aged 25 to 40 who had recovered from COVID-19. CDR3s include the opening cysteine and the closing phenylalanine or tryptophan. D genes are given only for firm matches. Size tells how often a clone was seen (once, few, many) or the class of an expanded clone, and some rows leave it out.

V	D	J	size	DNA	CDR3
TRBV28	.	TRBJ1-5	few	TGTGCCAGCAGGCGGGGCAATCAGCCCCAGCATTTT	CASRRGNQPQHF
TRBV5-5	TRBD2	TRBJ2-2	.	TGTGCCAGCAGCTTTTATGGGGAGGGTGAGCTGTTTTTT	CASSFYGEGELFF
TRBV7-6	TRBD1	TRBJ1-1	.	TGTGCCAGCAGCTTGGTACAGGGGGGAAACACTGAAGCTTTCTTT	CASSLVQGGNTEAFF
TRBV1	.	TRBJ1-5	.	TGCACCAGCAGCCCCAGGTATAGCAATCAGCCCCAGCATTTT	CTSSPRYSNQPQHF
TRBV23-1	.	TRBJ2-5	.	TGCGCCCGCAGAGAAGGGGTGGGGGAGACCCAGTACTTC	CARREGVGETQYF
TRBV7-7	TRBD1	TRBJ2-1	.	TGTGCCAGCAGCAAGGACAGGGGGGAGCAGTTCTTC	CASSKDRGEQFF
TRBV10-3	.	TRBJ1-2	.	TGTGCCATCAGTGCGGACTATGGCTACACCTTC	CAISADYGYTF
TRBV11-2	.	TRBJ2-3	once	TGTGCCAGCAGCTCCTATAAGGTTGCAGGCACGCAGTATTTT	CASSSYKVAGTQYF
TRBV28	.	TRBJ1-2	.	TGTGCCAGCAGTTTACCCCAGGGTCACTTTGGCTACACCTTC	CASSLPQGHFGYTF
TRBV24-1	.	TRBJ1-2	.	TGTGCCACCAGTGATTTGAGTCGGGTTATGGACTATGGCTACACCTTC	CATSDLSRVMDYGYTF
TRBV28	TRBD1	TRBJ2-7	.	TGTGCCAGCGGACCGGGACAGCGAATCTACGAGCAGTACTTC	CASGPGQRIYEQYF
TRBV5-1	.	TRBJ2-7	.	TGCGCCAGCAGCTTGGGCTGGGGGGAATCCTACGAGCAGTACTTC	CASSLGWGESYEQYF
TRBV5-1	TRBD2	TRBJ2-5	once	TGCGCCAGCAGCTTGTCGCTAGCGGGGGGCCCGCAAGAGACCCAGTACTTC	CASSLSLAGGPQETQYF
TRBV4-1	TRBD1	TRBJ1-4	.	TGCGCCAGCAGCCAAGCAGGGGGGAATGAAAAACTGTTTTTT	CASSQAGGNEKLFF
TRBV7-8	.	TRBJ2-2	.	TGTGCCAGCAGCTACAGATCCCAGGGGGGCACCGGGGAGCTGTTTTTT	CASSYRSQGGTGELFF
TRBV5-6	.	TRBJ2-3	.	TGTGCCAGCAGCGCGGCTAGCACAGATACGCAGTATTTT	CASSAASTDTQYF
TRBV11-2	.	TRBJ2-7	.	TGTGCCAGCAGCTTTGGCAGGATATACGAGCAGTACTTC	CASSFGRIYEQYF
TRBV9	TRBD2	TRBJ2-2	.	TGTGCCAGCAGCGTAGGAAGCGGGGGGAGCGGGGAGCTGTTTTTT	CASSVGSGGSGELFF
TRBV28	TRBD1	TRBJ2-7	.	TGTGCCAGCAGATTGACAGGGGAACCATCCGAGCAGTACTTC	CASRLTGEPSEQYF
TRBV4-2	TRBD1	TRBJ2-7	.	TGTGCCAGCAGCCAAGAGGGGACAGGAGCCTACGAGCAGTACTTC	CASSQEGTGAYEQYF
TRBV19	.	TRBJ1-2	.	TGTGCCAGTAGTATAGCTAGCGGCCCCTATGGCTACACCTTC	CASSIASGPYGYTF
TRBV18	TRBD2	TRBJ2-1	.	TGTGCCAGCTCACCACCATTGGCGGGCTTACGGGGGGGCAATGAGCAGTTCTTC	CASSPPLAGLRGGNEQFF
TRBV30	TRBD1	TRBJ2-1	.	TGTGCCTGGGAGTCACTCCGGGACAGGGGTTTCGATGAGCAGTTCTTC	CAWESLRDRGFDEQFF
TRBV5-1	.	TRBJ1-2	.	TGCGCCAGCAGCTTGGCCCAGGATATCTATGGCTACACCTTC	CASSLAQDIYGYTF
TRBV27	.	TRBJ1-1	.	TGTGCCAGCAGTTCCATGGACAGCACTGAAGCTTTCTTT	CASSSMDSTEAFF
TRBV19	.	TRBJ1-3	once	TGTGCCAGTAGTATCCCCTCGGGGACTGGAAACACCATATATTTT	CASSIPSGTGNTIYF
TRBV4-2	TRBD1	TRBJ2-7	.	TGTGCCAGCAGCCAGGGAGGACAGGGGGGAGGACTTACCTACGAGCAGTACTTC	CASSQGGQGGGLTYEQYF
TRBV5-6	TRBD1	TRBJ2-3	.	TGTGCCAGCAGCCCCCAGGACAGGGGAGCAGATACGCAGTATTTT	CASSPQDRGADTQYF
TRBV5-4	TRBD2	TRBJ2-5	.	TGTGCCAGCAGACGCGGACTAGCGGGGGGGCTGATGGAGACCCAGTACTTC	CASRRGLAGGLMETQYF